These 32 T cell receptor beta chains were all obtained from the same sample, sequenced in a study of cytomegalovirus exposure and HLA in healthy donors. TCRdb's table, derived via immunoSEQ multiplex PCR, lists solely in-frame clones and lacks some. The table has over 200,000 clones, approximately 88% seen once. Material for sequencing was PBMCs. Receptor source: a woman aged 25 to 39 in good health and CMV-seropositive.

The genes are TRBV11-2 and TRBJ2-2; no reliable D call. The germline gives CDR1 SGHAT, CDR2 FQNNGV. This CDR3 comprises 14 residues. The V end was cut by 2 bases, the J end by 1 base, with 5 bases between. The CDR3 reads CASSLTLNTGELFF. As DNA, the CDR3 is TGTGCCAGCAGCTTAACACTGAACACCGGGGAGCTGTTTTTT.

The chain combines TRBV1 with TRBJ1-2. TRBV1 is an annotated pseudogene. CDR3 size: 18 residues. Written as DNA, the CDR3 is TGCACCAGCAGCCAAGAATGGGGACCTCCTGGGGCTTACTATGGCTACACCTTC. Protein product: CTSSQEWGPPGAYYGYTF.

This clone has just a few counts. The chain has TRBV6-5 and TRBJ2-1; D unclear. Germline V gives CDR1 MNHEY, CDR2 SVGAGI. V lost 10 bases and J lost 1, with 8 bases in between. The CDR3 is 12 amino acids. The CDR3 spells CATKLSYNEQFF. The CDR3 DNA sequence: TGTGCCACCAAACTATCCTACAATGAGCAGTTCTTC.

The gene calls are TRBV9 and TRBJ2-1, with 7 bases fitting TRBD1. Germline loops: CDR1 SGDLS, CDR2 YYNGEE. The V and J ends lost 4 bases and 7 bases, in that order; junction bases with no gene match: 5. The CDR3 extends over 13 amino acids. CDR3 sequence (DNA): TGTGCCAGCAGCCCCAACAGGGGTAATGAGCAGTTCTTC. It specifies CASSPNRGNEQFF.

The rearrangement joins TRBV10-3 to TRBJ1-2; no clear D gene. Germline CDR1 ENHRY, CDR2 SYGVKD. The CDR3 consists of 14 residues. V lost 6 bases and J 2 bases, leaving 13 bases between the germline ends. The CDR3 sequence: CAISDPRTNYGYTF. The CDR3 coding sequence is TGTGCCATCAGCGACCCCAGGACCAACTATGGCTACACCTTC.

Turning to this clone: Other nucleotide sequences in the sample specify the same CDR3. This chain joins TRBV6-1 and TRBJ2-7; 7 bases line up with TRBD2. Trimming at V came to 4 bases and at J to 4 bases, leaving 4 bases not matched to a gene. Germline CDR1 and CDR2: MNHNS and SASEGT. The length of the CDR3 is 13 residues. The CDR3 DNA reads as TGTGCCAGCAGTGCTAGCGGAGGGTACGAGCAGTACTTC. It translates to CASSASGGYEQYF.

V is TRBV10-1 and J is TRBJ1-2, with TRBD1 as a possible D gene (5 bases). The CDR3 is 15 residues long. The germline gives CDR1 WNHNN, CDR2 SYGVQD (reference sequence). The V gene lost 5 bases and the J gene lost 6 bases, with 19 bases spanning the gap. As DNA, the CDR3 is TGCGCCAGCAGTTCACTTCCGGGGGGAGAGGATGGCTACACCTTC. It specifies CASSSLPGGEDGYTF.

The chain has TRBV27 and TRBJ2-7, with D perhaps matching TRBD1 (6 bases). Deletions cut 8 bases from V and 3 bases from J, with 17 bases between. Per the germline V gene, CDR1 is MNHEY and CDR2 is SMNVEV (reference sequence). The CDR3 length is 14 residues. The CDR3 DNA sequence: TGTGCCAGCCAAATCGGCAGGGGAGACTACGAGCAGTACTTC. Protein product: CASQIGRGDYEQYF.

The genes are TRBV5-4 and TRBJ2-3; no firm D call. The CDR3 runs 14 residues. The V end lost 1 base, the J end lost 4 bases, and 10 bases lay between the germline ends. Looked up from germline, CDR1 is SGHNT and CDR2 is YYREEE (reference sequence). The CDR3 reads CASSLTTQADTQYF. DNA of the CDR3: TGTGCCAGCAGCTTGACTACCCAGGCAGATACGCAGTATTTT. The whole variable domain, remainder taken from reference TRBV5-4 and TRBJ2-3, is ETGVTQSPTHLIKTRGQQVTLRCSSQSGHNTVSWYQQALGQGPQFIFQYYREEENGRGNFPPRFSGLQFPNYSSELNVNALELDDSALYLCASSLTTQADTQYFGPGTRLTVL.

The chain carries TRBV15 and TRBJ1-2, with 7 nucleotides matching TRBD1. The CDR3 spans 15 residues. V shed 2 bases and J 4 bases; nucleotides not matched to a gene: 7. Per germline, CDR1 LNHNV and CDR2 YYDKDF (reference sequence). The CDR3 DNA reads TGTGCCACCAGCAGAAAGGGGGCGCCGGGCTATGGCTACACCTTC. It is translated as CATSRKGAPGYGYTF. The whole variable domain, filled in from reference TRBV15 and TRBJ1-2, reads DAMVIQNPRYQVTQFGKPVTLSCSQTLNHNVMYWYQQKSSQAPKLLFHYYDKDFNNEADTPDNFQSRRPNTSFCFLDIRSPGLGDTAMYLCATSRKGAPGYGYTFGSGTRLTVV.

The chain combines TRBV9 with TRBJ1-2; D unresolved. The V and J ends lost 0 bases and 1 base respectively, with 7 bases between them. Germline V gene sequence: CDR1 SGDLS, CDR2 YYNGEE. This CDR3 spans 14 amino acids. The CDR3 loop is CASSVEDGNYGYTF. The CDR3 DNA is TGTGCCAGCAGCGTAGAAGACGGTAACTATGGCTACACCTTC.

Of note for this clone: One end of the junction is discordant with germline, which a read error may explain. The rearrangement links TRBV2 to TRBJ1-2; TRBD1 matches at 7 bases. This CDR3 is built from 14 residues. Germline V gene data show CDR1 as SNHLY and CDR2 as FYNNEI. In DNA, the CDR3 is TGTGCCAGCCTTGAGGACAGGCTTAACTATGACTACACCTTC. Amino acids: CASLEDRLNYDYTF.

V gene TRBV9 combines with J gene TRBJ1-3; D gene ambiguous. The CDR3 has 15 amino acids. CDR1 is SGDLS and CDR2 is YYNGEE in the germline V gene. V was trimmed by 4 bases and J by 0 bases, leaving 11 bases between them. This CDR3 reads CASSLSGSSGNTIYF. In nucleotides, the CDR3 is TGTGCCAGCAGCCTTTCGGGGAGCTCTGGAAACACCATATATTTT.

The rearrangement uses TRBV4-1 and TRBJ2-7; D gene ambiguous. Trimming shortened V by 2 bases and J by 2 bases, and 13 bases separated the two germline ends. Germline V gene data show CDR1 as MGHRA and CDR2 as YSYEKL. This CDR3 comprises 15 residues. CDR3 coding DNA: TGCGCCAGCAGCCAACATTCCTCTGGCACCTACGAGCAGTACTTC. Its translation: CASSQHSSGTYEQYF.

This sequence joins TRBV10-1 and TRBJ2-3, with D possibly being TRBD1 (5 bases). The CDR3 is made up of 14 amino acids. The germline CDR1 and CDR2 sequences are WNHNN and SYGVQD (reference sequence). Trimming left V 3 bases short and J 3 bases short, with 10 bases between. For the CDR3, the DNA is TGCGCCAGCAGTGATGGGGCAGCGACAGATACGCAGTATTTT. Translation: CASSDGAATDTQYF.

This clone has only a few counts. The chain has TRBV7-3 and TRBJ1-4; D is uncertain. Germline loops: CDR1 SGHTA, CDR2 FQGTGA. Trimming cost V 3 bases and J 8 bases, with 10 bases left between them. The CDR3 is made up of 13 amino acids. The CDR3 region is CASSLDPGEKLFF. The CDR3 nucleotides read TGTGCCAGCAGCTTGGATCCCGGCGAAAAACTGTTTTTT.

This chain connects TRBV10-3 to TRBJ2-5; no definite D call. The CDR3 has 13 residues. Trimming took 3 bases from V and 3 from J, leaving 8 bases between them. Germline V lookup: CDR1 ENHRY, CDR2 SYGVKD. DNA of the CDR3: TGTGCCATCAGTGATGGTCTAGAAGAGACCCAGTACTTC. This sequence encodes CAISDGLEETQYF.

This rearrangement joins TRBV5-1 to TRBJ2-7; maybe TRBD1 (8 bases). This CDR3 has 14 residues. Looked up from germline, CDR1 is SGHRS and CDR2 is YFSETQ. V was pared by 4 bases and J by 3 bases, with 14 bases between. The CDR3 sequence is CASSTQGGDYEQYF. The CDR3 DNA is TGCGCCAGCAGCACACAGGGGGGGGACTACGAGCAGTACTTC.

The genes are TRBV6-1 and TRBJ2-1; 10 positions agree with TRBD2. In germline, CDR1 is MNHNS, CDR2 SASEGT. J lost 7 bases, V lost 10 bases, and 10 bases had no gene match. CDR3 size: 14 residues. CDR3 coding DNA: TGTGCCATTCTTGGGACTAGCGCCGATAATGAGCAGTTCTTC. Translated, it gives CAILGTSADNEQFF.

The rearrangement joins TRBV4-1 to TRBJ1-5, with 7 bases aligning to TRBD1. CDR3 length equals 16 residues. In germline, CDR1 is MGHRA, CDR2 YSYEKL. The J segment lost 2 bases and the V segment lost 8 bases, leaving 12 bases of the junction unmatched. The DNA for the CDR3 is TGCGCCAGCTCGAACGAGGGGGCAGGGGGCAATCAGCCCCAGCATTTT. This encodes CASSNEGAGGNQPQHF.

The V call is TRBV9, the J call TRBJ2-5, with D hard to call. Trimming left V 3 bases short and J 0 bases short, with 3 bases between. Germline V gene lookup returns CDR1 SGDLS and CDR2 YYNGEE. The CDR3 contains 12 residues. As DNA, the CDR3 is TGTGCCAGCAGCGGAAACCAAGAGACCCAGTACTTC. Amino acid sequence: CASSGNQETQYF.

The V call is TRBV7-9, the J call TRBJ1-1; a weak D match, TRBD1 (5 bases). The germline CDR1 and CDR2 sequences are SEHNR and FQNEAQ (reference sequence). This CDR3 has 14 residues. V lost 1 base and J lost 4, with 10 bases in between. CDR3 DNA: TGTGCCAGCAGCTTAGTCAGTCAGGGCACTGAAGCTTTCTTT. This gives the protein CASSLVSQGTEAFF.

V and J are TRBV5-1 and TRBJ2-1; 11 bases are shared with TRBD2. CDR1 and CDR2 (germline): SGHRS, YFSETQ. V gave up 4 bases and J gave up 8 bases; unmatched junction bases: 8. The CDR3 is 15 amino acids. The CDR3 DNA reads TGCGCCAGCAGCATACAAACTAGCGGGGGCTATGAGCAGTTCTTC. Translated, it gives CASSIQTSGGYEQFF.

The genes are TRBV15 and TRBJ2-1, with D possibly TRBD2 on 6 matching bases. The germline V gene encodes CDR1 LNHNV and CDR2 YYDKDF (reference sequence). Trimming shortened V by 3 bases and J by 2 bases, and 17 bases separated the two germline ends. This CDR3 has 17 residues. The CDR3 sequence: CATSSGGGPLTYNEQFF. CDR3 sequence (DNA): TGTGCCACCAGCAGCGGGGGTGGACCCCTAACCTACAATGAGCAGTTCTTC.

Comments on this clone: Distinct nucleotide sequences in the sample also encode this CDR3. The V gene is TRBV29-1, the J gene TRBJ2-7, with TRBD1 matching 9 bases. Germline V gene lookup returns CDR1 SQVTM and CDR2 ANQGSEA. This CDR3 is 14 amino acids long. V lost 6 bases, J lost 0 bases, and 6 bases stayed unmatched. The CDR3 sequence: CSVEGTGSSYEQYF. The CDR3 DNA reads as TGCAGCGTCGAGGGGACAGGGAGCTCCTACGAGCAGTACTTC.

The V call is TRBV10-3, the J call TRBJ1-2; D is unresolved. V lost 3 bases to trimming and J lost 6 bases, with 11 bases between them. From germline, CDR1 is ENHRY and CDR2 SYGVKD. This CDR3 is 13 amino acids long. CDR3 bases: TGTGCCATCAGTGAAGAGGGAAGGAATGGCTACACCTTC. Residues: CAISEEGRNGYTF.

The chain links TRBV30 to TRBJ1-5, with D maybe TRBD1 (5 bases). Deletions cut 4 bases from V and 5 bases from J, with 12 bases between. The CDR3 runs 13 residues. The germline gives CDR1 GTSNPN, CDR2 SVGIG (reference sequence). The CDR3 bases are TGTGCCTGGACTACCGGGACCGATCAGCCCCAGCATTTT. Protein: CAWTTGTDQPQHF.

The chain carries TRBV25-1 and TRBJ2-7; the match to TRBD2 covers 8 bases. CDR1 MGHDK and CDR2 SYGVNS come from the germline V gene. V was pared by 8 bases and J by 2 bases, with 11 bases of the junction left unmatched. The CDR3 covers 15 residues. This chain's CDR3 is CASGSTSAFPYEQYF. The CDR3 bases are TGTGCCAGCGGCTCGACTAGCGCTTTTCCCTACGAGCAGTACTTC.

This clone was found once. This chain connects TRBV4-1 to TRBJ2-7, with TRBD1 as a possible D gene (6 bases). The CDR3 sequence is 13 residues long. V lost 3 bases and J 3 bases, leaving 9 bases between the germline ends. CDR1 and CDR2 (germline): MGHRA, YSYEKL. The chain's CDR3 is CASSHQGSYEQYF. Here the CDR3 DNA reads TGCGCCAGCAGCCATCAGGGGAGCTACGAGCAGTACTTC.

This clone was seen a handful of times. J is TRBJ1-4 and V is TRBV16; no firm D call. The germline gives CDR1 KGHSY, CDR2 FQNENV. Deletions cut 4 bases from V and 8 bases from J, with 14 bases between. This CDR3 has 14 residues. CDR3 coding DNA: TGTGCCAGCAGCCTCGGGAGGGTACAAGAAAAACTGTTTTTT. This translates into CASSLGRVQEKLFF.

The chain uses TRBV7-9 and TRBJ1-5, with D uncertain. CDR1 is SEHNR, CDR2 FQNEAQ, per germline (reference sequence). This CDR3 is 14 amino acids long. V was pared by 1 base and J by 2 bases, with 6 bases between. For the CDR3, the DNA is TGTGCCAGCAGCTTAGGTCAGGGCAATCAGCCCCAGCATTTT. Amino acid sequence: CASSLGQGNQPQHF.

In this sample, this clone turned up once. The gene calls are TRBV15 and TRBJ1-5, with 12 bases that match TRBD1. CDR1 and CDR2 (germline): LNHNV, YYDKDF (reference sequence). This CDR3 has 15 residues. V lost 8 bases to trimming and J lost 9 bases; unmatched junction nucleotides: 11. The CDR3 reads CATGRDRGLSWPQHF. CDR3 nucleotides: TGTGCCACCGGCCGGGACAGGGGGCTAAGTTGGCCCCAGCATTTT.